The clone carrying this T cell receptor beta chain has ten or more counts. The data stem from a study of Graves' ophthalmopathy and Graves' hyperthyroidism. With a duration under 3 months, ophthalmopathy in the donors showed moderate-to-severe activity, CAS ≥3 and NOSPECS ≥4. The trim removed 7 bases at V and 4 bases at J, leaving 7 bases unmatched. The CDR3 has 14 amino acids. Per the germline V gene, CDR1 is LNHDA and CDR2 is SQIVND (reference sequence). RNA transcripts were the source from which TCR beta CDR3 regions were amplified. In the first round, RT-PCR was carried out with HTBI primers, and a multiplex PCR formed the second round. TCRdb independently ran MiXCR on the multiplex PCR reads; one entry per CDR3 protein. The table has approximately 700,000 distinct CDR3 sequences, roughly two fifths seen once.

The receptor's source is an adult man with Graves' ophthalmopathy. This chain uses TRBV19 with TRBJ1-2, with 9 bases fitting TRBD1. The sequenced material came from peripheral blood. CDR3 in DNA: TGTGCCAGTACCCCGGGACAGGGAAGCTATGGCTACACCTTC. It is translated as CASTPGQGSYGYTF.